The clone carrying this T cell receptor beta chain was recorded at least ten times. Its specificity is not known. Time point noted: pre-sensitization, week 0. Treatment noted: therapeutic diphenylcyclopropenone sensitization with weekly scalp DPC. The library labeled individual cDNA molecules by adding unique molecular identifiers to them. TCRdb used MiXCR to reprocess the RACE reads, holding one entry per CDR3 protein. The data contain under 300,000 distinct CDR3 sequences, roughly 7.7% of them singletons. The source of the sample is a study of human T cells and chemical hapten exposure. Findings and limits, study-wide: Significantly more large CDR3 similarity clusters arose among expanded TCRs than among controls. TCRs above 1 in 1000 frequency stayed constant with DPC sensitization. Alopecia affecting every donor means their immune response may not match healthy people's.

Germline CDR1 SEHNR, CDR2 FQNEAQ (reference sequence). The junction had 6 bases not matched to a gene; V was cut back by 1 base and J by 3 bases. This CDR3 comprises 16 residues. The source is a man younger than 35 with alopecia areata. Some clones in this sample may be carry-over from other donors' samples. The chain couples TRBV7-9 to TRBJ2-7; 10 positions match TRBD1. Sequencing was performed on whole blood, taken in connection with sensitization to the hapten diphenylcyclopropenone (DPC). The CDR3 sequence: CASSLVSGQGDYEQYV. The CDR3 DNA reads as TGTGCCAGCAGCTTAGTTTCTGGACAGGGGGACTACGAGCAGTACGTC.